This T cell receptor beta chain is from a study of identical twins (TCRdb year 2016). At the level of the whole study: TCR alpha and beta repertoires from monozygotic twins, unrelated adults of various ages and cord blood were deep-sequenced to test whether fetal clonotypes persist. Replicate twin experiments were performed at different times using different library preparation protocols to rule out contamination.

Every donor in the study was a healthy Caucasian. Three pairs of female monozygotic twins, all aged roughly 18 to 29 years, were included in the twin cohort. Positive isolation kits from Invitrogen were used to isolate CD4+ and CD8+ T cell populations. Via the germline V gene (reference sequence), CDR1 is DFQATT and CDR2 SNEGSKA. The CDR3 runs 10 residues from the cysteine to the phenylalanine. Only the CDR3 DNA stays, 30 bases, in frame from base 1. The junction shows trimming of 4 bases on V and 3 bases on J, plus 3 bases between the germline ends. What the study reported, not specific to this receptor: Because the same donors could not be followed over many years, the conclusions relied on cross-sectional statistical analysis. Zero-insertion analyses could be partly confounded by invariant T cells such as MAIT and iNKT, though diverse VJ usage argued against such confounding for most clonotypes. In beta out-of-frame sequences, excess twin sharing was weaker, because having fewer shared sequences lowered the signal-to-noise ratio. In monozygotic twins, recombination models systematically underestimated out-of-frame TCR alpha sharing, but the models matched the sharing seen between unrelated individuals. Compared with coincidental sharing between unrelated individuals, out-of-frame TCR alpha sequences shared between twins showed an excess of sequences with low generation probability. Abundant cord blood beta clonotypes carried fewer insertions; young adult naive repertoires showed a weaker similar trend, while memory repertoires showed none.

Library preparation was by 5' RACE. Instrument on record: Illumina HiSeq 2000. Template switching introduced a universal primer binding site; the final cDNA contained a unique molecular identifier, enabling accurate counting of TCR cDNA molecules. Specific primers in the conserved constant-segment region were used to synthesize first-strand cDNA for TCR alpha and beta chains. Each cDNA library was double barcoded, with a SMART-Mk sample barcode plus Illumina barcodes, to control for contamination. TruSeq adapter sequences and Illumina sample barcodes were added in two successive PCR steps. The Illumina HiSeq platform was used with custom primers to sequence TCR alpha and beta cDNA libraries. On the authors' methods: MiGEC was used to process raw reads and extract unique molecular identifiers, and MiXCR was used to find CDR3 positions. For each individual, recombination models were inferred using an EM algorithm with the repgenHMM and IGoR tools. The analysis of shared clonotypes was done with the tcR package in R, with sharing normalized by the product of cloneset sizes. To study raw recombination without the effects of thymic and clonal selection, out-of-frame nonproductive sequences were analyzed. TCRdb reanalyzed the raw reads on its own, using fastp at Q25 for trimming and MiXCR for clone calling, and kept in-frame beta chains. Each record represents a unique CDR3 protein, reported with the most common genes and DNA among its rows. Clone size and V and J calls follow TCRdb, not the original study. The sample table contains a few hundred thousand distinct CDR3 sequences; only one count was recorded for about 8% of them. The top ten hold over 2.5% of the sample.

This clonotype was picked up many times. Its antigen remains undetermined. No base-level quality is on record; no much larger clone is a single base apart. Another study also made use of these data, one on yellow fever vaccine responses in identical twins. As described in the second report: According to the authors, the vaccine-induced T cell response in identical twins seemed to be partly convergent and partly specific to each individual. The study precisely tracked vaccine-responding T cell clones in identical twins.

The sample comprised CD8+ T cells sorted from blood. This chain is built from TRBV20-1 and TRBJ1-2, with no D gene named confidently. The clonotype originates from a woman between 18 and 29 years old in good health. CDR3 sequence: CSATHYGYTF. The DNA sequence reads TGCAGTGCTACCCACTATGGCTACACCTTC.